This T cell receptor beta chain was recorded in a study of T cells in Graves' hyperthyroidism and ophthalmopathy. Patients affected by ophthalmopathy presented a Clinical Activity Score of at least 3, a NOSPECS grade of at least 4, and disease duration below 3 months. For the diagnoses, clinical symptoms, serum thyroxine and TRAb, thyroid ultrasound and orbital computed tomography were used. Amplified TCR beta CDR3 regions derived from RNA transcripts. HTBI primers were the set used in a first-round RT-PCR of the TCR CDR3. MiXCR, applied by TCRdb to the multiplex PCR reads, yields one record per CDR3 protein. This table has approximately 600,000 distinct CDR3 sequences, less than 25% appearing once. This clonotype was observed a few times. The CDR3 length is 13 residues. With V trimmed by 11 bases and J by 0 bases, 3 bases remained unmatched.

The TCR was taken from a man aged 25-40 years with Graves' ophthalmopathy. The chain is built from TRBV12-3 or TRBV12-4 and TRBJ2-2, with 7 bases identical to TRBD2. The sequencing sample was made of blood. CDR3 bases: TGTGCCGGCACTAGCGCGAACACCGGGGAGCTGTTTTTT. It specifies CAGTSANTGELFF.